This TCR beta chain was documented in a study of post-analysis software for immune sequencing data. Overall study findings and caveats: Roughly five TRBV segments, including TRBV5-6, TRBV5-1 and TRBV20-1, were more frequent in patients than controls.

Built from TCR beta cDNA, the libraries had unique molecular identifiers in them. The T cell input of roughly 0.85 to 11 million gave around 540,000 cDNA molecules. TCRdb fed the PCR reads into MiXCR, producing one record per CDR3 protein. The sample contains about 770,000 distinct CDR3 sequences, roughly 50% of which appear only once. The CDR3 runs 12 residues. Trimming took 3 bases from V and 1 from J, leaving 3 bases between them. The germline V gene has CDR1 LNHNV and CDR2 YYDKDF (reference sequence). This clonotype was recorded a few times. Its antigen is unknown. The sequence derives from a girl between 5 and 17 years old with multiple sclerosis. Sequencing was carried out using blood. This rearrangement joins TRBV15 to TRBJ2-5, with D hard to call. CDR3 region: CATSRSQETQYF. In nucleotides, the CDR3 is TGTGCCACCAGCAGGAGCCAAGAGACCCAGTACTTC.